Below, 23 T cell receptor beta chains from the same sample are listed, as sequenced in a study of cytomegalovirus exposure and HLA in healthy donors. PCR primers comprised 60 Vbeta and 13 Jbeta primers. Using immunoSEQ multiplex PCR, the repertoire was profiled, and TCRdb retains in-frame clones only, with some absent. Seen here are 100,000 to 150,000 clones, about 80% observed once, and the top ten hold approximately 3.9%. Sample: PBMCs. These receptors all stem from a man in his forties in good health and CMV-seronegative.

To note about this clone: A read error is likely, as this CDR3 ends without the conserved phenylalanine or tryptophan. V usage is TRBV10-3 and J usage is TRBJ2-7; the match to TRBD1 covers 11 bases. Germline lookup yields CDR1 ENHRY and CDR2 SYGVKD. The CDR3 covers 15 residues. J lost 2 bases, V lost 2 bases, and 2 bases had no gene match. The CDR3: CAISELGQGAYEQYS. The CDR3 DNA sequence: TGTGCCATCAGTGAGCTGGGACAGGGGGCCTACGAGCAGTACTCC.

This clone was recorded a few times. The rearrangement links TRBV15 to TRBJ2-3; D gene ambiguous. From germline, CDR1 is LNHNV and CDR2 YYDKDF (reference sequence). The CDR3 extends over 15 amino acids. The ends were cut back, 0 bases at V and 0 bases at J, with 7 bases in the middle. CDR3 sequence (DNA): TGTGCCACCAGCAGAGATCGAGGAAGCACAGATACGCAGTATTTT. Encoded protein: CATSRDRGSTDTQYF.

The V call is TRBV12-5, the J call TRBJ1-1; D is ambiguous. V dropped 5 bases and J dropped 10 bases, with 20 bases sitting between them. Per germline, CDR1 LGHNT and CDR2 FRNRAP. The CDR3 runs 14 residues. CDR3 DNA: TGTGCTAGTGGTCCCTCCGGGCGGGGAACGGGAGCTTTCTTT. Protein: CASGPSGRGTGAFF.

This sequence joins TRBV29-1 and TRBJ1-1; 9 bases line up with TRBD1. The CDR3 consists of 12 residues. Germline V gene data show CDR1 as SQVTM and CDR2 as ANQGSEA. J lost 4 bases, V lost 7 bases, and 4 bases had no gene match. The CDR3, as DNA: TGCAGCGCACAGACAGGGGGCACTGAAGCTTTCTTT. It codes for CSAQTGGTEAFF.

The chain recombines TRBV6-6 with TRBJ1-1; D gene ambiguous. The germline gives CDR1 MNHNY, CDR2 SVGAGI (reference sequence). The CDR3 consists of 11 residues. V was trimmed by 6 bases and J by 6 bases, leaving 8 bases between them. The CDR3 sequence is CASRTYAEAFF. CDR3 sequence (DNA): TGTGCCAGCAGGACTTACGCTGAAGCTTTCTTT.

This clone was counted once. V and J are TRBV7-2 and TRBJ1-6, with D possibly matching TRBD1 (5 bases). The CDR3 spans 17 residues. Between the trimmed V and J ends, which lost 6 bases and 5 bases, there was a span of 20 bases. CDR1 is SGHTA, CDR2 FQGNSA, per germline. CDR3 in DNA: TGTGCCAGCAGTTTGGGGGGAGGGTTGTATAATAATTCACCCCTCCACTTT. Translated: CASSLGGGLYNNSPLHF.

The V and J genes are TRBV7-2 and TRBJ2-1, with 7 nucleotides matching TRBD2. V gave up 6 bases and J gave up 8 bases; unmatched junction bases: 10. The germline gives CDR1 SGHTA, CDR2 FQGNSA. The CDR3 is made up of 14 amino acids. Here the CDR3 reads CASRYIVAGDEQFF. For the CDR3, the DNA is TGTGCCAGCAGGTATATTGTGGCGGGGGATGAGCAGTTCTTC.

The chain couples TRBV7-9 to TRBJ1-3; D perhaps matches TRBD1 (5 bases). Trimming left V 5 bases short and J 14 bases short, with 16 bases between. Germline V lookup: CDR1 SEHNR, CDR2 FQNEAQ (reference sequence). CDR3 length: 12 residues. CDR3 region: CASSIDRAFLYF. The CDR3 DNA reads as TGTGCCAGCAGCATAGACAGAGCCTTCCTATATTTT.

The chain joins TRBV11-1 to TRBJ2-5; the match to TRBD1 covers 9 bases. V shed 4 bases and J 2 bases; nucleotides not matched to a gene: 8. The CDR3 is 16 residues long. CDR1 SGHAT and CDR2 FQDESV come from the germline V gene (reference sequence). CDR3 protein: CASSSGPGTGQETQYF. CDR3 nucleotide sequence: TGTGCCAGCAGCTCAGGCCCCGGGACAGGGCAAGAGACCCAGTACTTC.

The CDR3, as DNA: TGTGCCAGCAGACATAGCGGGAGCTCCTACGAGCAGTACTTC. This encodes CASRHSGSSYEQYF. V is TRBV27 and J is TRBJ2-5, with 9 bases aligning to TRBD2. The J call may be mistaken, given a closer DNA end match to TRBJ2-7. In germline, CDR1 is MNHEY, CDR2 SMNVEV (reference sequence). CDR3 size: 14 residues.

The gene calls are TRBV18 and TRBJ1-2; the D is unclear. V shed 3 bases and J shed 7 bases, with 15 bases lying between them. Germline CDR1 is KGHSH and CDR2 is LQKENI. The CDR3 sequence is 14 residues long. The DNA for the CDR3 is TGTGCCAGCTCACCGGCTGGGGAGGGCGGTGGCTACACCTTC. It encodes CASSPAGEGGGYTF.

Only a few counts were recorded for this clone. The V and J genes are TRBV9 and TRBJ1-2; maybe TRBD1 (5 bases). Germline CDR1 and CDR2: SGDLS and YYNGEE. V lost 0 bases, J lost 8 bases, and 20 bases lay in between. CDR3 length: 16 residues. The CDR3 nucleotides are TGTGCCAGCAGCGTAGATGGGGGGACCTGGCCCGGAGGCTACACCTTC. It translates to CASSVDGGTWPGGYTF.

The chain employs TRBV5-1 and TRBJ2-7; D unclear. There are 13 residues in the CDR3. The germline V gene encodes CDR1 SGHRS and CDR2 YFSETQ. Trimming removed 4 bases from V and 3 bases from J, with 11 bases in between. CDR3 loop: CASSPQVGYEQYF. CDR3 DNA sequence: TGCGCCAGCAGCCCGCAGGTTGGCTACGAGCAGTACTTC. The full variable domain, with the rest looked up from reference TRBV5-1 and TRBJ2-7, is KAGVTQTPRYLIKTRGQQVTLSCSPISGHRSVSWYQQTPGQGLQFLFEYFSETQRNKGNFPGRFSGRQFSNSRSEMNVSTLELGDSALYLCASSPQVGYEQYFGPGTRLTVT.

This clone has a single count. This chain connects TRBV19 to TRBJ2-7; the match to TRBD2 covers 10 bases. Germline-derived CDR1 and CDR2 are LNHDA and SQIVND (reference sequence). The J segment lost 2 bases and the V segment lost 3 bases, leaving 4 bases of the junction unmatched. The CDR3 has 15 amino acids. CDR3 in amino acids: CASSMASGRTYEQYF. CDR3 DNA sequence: TGTGCCAGTAGTATGGCTAGCGGGAGAACCTACGAGCAGTACTTC.

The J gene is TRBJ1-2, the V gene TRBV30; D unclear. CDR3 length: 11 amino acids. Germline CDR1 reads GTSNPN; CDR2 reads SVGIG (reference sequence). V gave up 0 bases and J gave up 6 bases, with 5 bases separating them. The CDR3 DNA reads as TGTGCCTGGAGTGTAGAGAATGGCTACACCTTC. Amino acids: CAWSVENGYTF. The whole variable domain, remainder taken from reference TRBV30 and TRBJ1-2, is SQTIHQWPATLVQPVGSPLSLECTVEGTSNPNLYWYRQAAGRGLQLLFYSVGIGQISSEVPQNLSASRPQDRQFILSSKKLLLSDSGFYLCAWSVENGYTFGSGTRLTVV.

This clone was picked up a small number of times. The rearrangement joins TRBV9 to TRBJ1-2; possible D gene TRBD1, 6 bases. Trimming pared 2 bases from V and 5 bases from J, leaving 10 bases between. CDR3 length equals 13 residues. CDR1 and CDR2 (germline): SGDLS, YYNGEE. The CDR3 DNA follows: TGTGCCAGCAGCGTCAGTGGACAGTATGGCTACACCTTC. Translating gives CASSVSGQYGYTF.

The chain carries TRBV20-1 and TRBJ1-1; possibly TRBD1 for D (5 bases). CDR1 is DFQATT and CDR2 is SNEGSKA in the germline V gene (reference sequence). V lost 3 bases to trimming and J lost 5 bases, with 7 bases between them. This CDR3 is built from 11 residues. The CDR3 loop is CSASGGTEAFF. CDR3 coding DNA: TGCAGTGCTAGCGGGGGAACTGAAGCTTTCTTT.

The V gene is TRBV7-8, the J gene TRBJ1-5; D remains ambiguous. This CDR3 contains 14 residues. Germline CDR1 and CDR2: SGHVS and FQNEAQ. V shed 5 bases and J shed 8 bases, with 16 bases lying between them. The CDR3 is CASSPLFEVEPQHF. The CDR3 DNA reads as TGTGCCAGCAGCCCACTTTTTGAGGTGGAGCCCCAGCATTTT.

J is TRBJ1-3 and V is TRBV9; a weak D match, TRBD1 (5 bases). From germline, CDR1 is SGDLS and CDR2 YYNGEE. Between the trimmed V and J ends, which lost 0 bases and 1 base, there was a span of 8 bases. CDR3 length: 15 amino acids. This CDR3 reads CASSVARGSGNTIYF. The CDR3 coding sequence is TGTGCCAGCAGCGTAGCAAGGGGATCTGGAAACACCATATATTTT.

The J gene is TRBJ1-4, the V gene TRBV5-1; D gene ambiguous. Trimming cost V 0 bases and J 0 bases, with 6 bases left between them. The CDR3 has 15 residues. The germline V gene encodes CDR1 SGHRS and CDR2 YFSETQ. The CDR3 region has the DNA TGCGCCAGCAGCTTGGGACATACAACTAATGAAAAACTGTTTTTT. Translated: CASSLGHTTNEKLFF.

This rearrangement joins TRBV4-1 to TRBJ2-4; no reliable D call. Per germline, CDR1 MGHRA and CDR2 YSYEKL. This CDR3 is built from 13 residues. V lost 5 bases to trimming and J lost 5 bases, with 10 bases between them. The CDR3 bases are TGCGCCAGCAGCGATACTTTCCAAAACATTCAGTACTTC. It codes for CASSDTFQNIQYF.

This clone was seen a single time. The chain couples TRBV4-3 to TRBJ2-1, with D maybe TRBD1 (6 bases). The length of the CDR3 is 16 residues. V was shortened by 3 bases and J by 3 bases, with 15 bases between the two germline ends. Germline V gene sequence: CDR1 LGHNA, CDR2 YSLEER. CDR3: CASSHLQGVGYNEQFF. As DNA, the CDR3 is TGCGCCAGCAGCCATTTACAGGGAGTGGGCTACAATGAGCAGTTCTTC.

The CDR3 reads CASSFGGQSNQPQHF. The DNA for the CDR3 is TGTGCCAGCAGCTTTGGGGGCCAGAGCAATCAGCCCCAGCATTTT. The V call is TRBV5-6, the J call TRBJ1-5; D is possibly TRBD1 (6 bases). CDR1 is SGHDT and CDR2 is YYEEEE in the germline V gene. Trimming shortened V by 2 bases and J by 1 base, and 10 bases separated the two germline ends. The CDR3 has 15 amino acids.